Below, 13 T cell receptor beta chains from the same sample are listed, as sequenced in a study of blood T cell repertoires in COVID-19. Repertoires were generated with immunoSEQ multiplex PCR, while TCRdb's copy carries only in-frame clones and drops some. Here the sample spans roughly 67,000 clones, roughly 90% being singletons. Specimen: peripheral blood. These receptors originate from an older woman with acute or convalescent COVID-19.

V usage is TRBV9 and J usage is TRBJ2-4, with D possibly being TRBD1 (6 bases). Germline assignment: CDR1 SGDLS and CDR2 YYNGEE. This CDR3 has 15 residues. Trimming left V 4 bases short and J 0 bases short, with 11 bases between. The CDR3 region has the DNA TGTGCCAGCAGCAGTACAGGGTTAGCCAAAAACATTCAGTACTTC. It codes for CASSSTGLAKNIQYF.

The chain uses TRBV7-3 and TRBJ2-3; 7 positions match TRBD2. Per germline, CDR1 SGHTA and CDR2 FQGTGA. This CDR3 comprises 15 residues. Trimming cost V 5 bases and J 4 bases; bases outside gene matches: 9. DNA for the CDR3: TGTGCCAGCAGCCAAAGCGGGACTCCCTCAGATACGCAGTATTTT. Translating gives CASSQSGTPSDTQYF.

This chain joins TRBV6-1 and TRBJ1-5; D gene unclear. Trimming took off 0 bases at V and 3 bases at J, with 9 bases between the two ends. This CDR3 region has 15 residues. CDR1 is MNHNS, CDR2 SASEGT, per germline. CDR3 nucleotides: TGTGCCAGCAGTGAAGCTCCGACTTACAATCAGCCCCAGCATTTT. Translating it yields CASSEAPTYNQPQHF.

This CDR3 reads CASSLGQGISEAFF. The CDR3 DNA reads as TGTGCCAGCAGCTTAGGACAGGGGATCTCGGAGGCTTTCTTT. The chain carries TRBV11-3 and TRBJ1-1, with TRBD1 identical over 8 bases. The CDR3 totals 14 residues. Germline V gene data show CDR1 as SGHNT and CDR2 as YENEEA. After removal of 1 base from V and 11 bases from J, the junction contained 9 bases not matched to a gene.

The V gene is TRBV18, the J gene TRBJ1-5; D is unclear. The CDR3 runs to 13 residues. Trimming took 3 bases from V and 9 from J, leaving 12 bases between them. Germline CDR1 is KGHSH and CDR2 is LQKENI. CDR3 residues: CASSPEDGGPQHF. The DNA of the CDR3 is TGTGCCAGCTCACCCGAGGACGGAGGGCCCCAGCATTTT.

The chain has TRBV6-5 and TRBJ2-1, with 7 bases lining up with TRBD1. After removal of 4 bases from V and 2 bases from J, the junction contained 2 bases not matched to a gene. The CDR3 spans 14 residues. Germline-derived CDR1 and CDR2 are MNHEY and SVGAGI. The CDR3 sequence is CASSSGGPYNEQFF. The CDR3 DNA follows: TGTGCCAGCAGTTCAGGGGGACCCTACAATGAGCAGTTCTTC.

The chain links TRBV11-3 to TRBJ2-7, with D perhaps TRBD2 (5 bases). CDR1 and CDR2 (germline): SGHNT, YENEEA. The V and J ends lost 3 bases and 2 bases respectively, with 20 bases between them. The CDR3 extends over 17 amino acids. The DNA for the CDR3 is TGTGCCAGCAGCTTCGGACTGAGGAAAACCAGTACCTACGAGCAGTACGTC. Amino acid sequence: CASSFGLRKTSTYEQYV.

This sequence joins TRBV12-3 or TRBV12-4 and TRBJ2-2; D is ambiguous. This CDR3 contains 11 residues. The V end lost 2 bases, the J end lost 8 bases, and 3 bases lay between the germline ends. CDR3 amino acids: CASSLLGELFF. In DNA, the CDR3 is TGTGCCAGCAGTTTATTAGGGGAGCTGTTTTTT.

This chain joins TRBV5-5 and TRBJ2-7; 9 bases map to TRBD2. The CDR3 spans 16 residues. V dropped 4 bases and J dropped 7; count of bases not matched to a gene: 15. Germline V gives CDR1 SGHKS, CDR2 YYEKEE (reference sequence). The CDR3 reads CASSGMGLAQVFEQYV. CDR3 nucleotide sequence: TGTGCCAGCAGCGGGATGGGACTAGCCCAAGTTTTTGAGCAGTACGTC.

This chain connects TRBV5-6 to TRBJ1-4; weak D call: TRBD1 (5 bases). Trimming removed 4 bases from V and 0 bases from J, with 13 bases in between. Looked up from germline, CDR1 is SGHDT and CDR2 is YYEEEE. CDR3 size: 16 residues. The CDR3 region has the DNA TGTGCCAGCAGCCCGTGGGGGGGTTCAACTAATGAAAAACTGTTTTTT. The encoded protein is CASSPWGGSTNEKLFF. The full variable domain, completed using reference TRBV5-6 and TRBJ1-4, is DAGVTQSPTHLIKTRGQQVTLRCSPKSGHDTVSWYQQALGQGPQFIFQYYEEEERQRGNFPDRFSGHQFPNYSSELNVNALLLGDSALYLCASSPWGGSTNEKLFFGSGTQLSVL.

This clone was counted only a few times. The rearrangement joins TRBV19 to TRBJ1-2; perhaps TRBD1 as D (6 bases). Germline-derived CDR1 and CDR2 are LNHDA and SQIVND (reference sequence). CDR3 length: 14 residues. Trimming removed 6 bases from V and 4 bases from J, with 15 bases in between. The CDR3 sequence: CASSLQGTVYGYTF. CDR3 coding DNA: TGTGCCAGTAGCCTCCAGGGGACGGTCTATGGCTACACCTTC.

This chain links TRBV29-1 with TRBJ1-2, with 7 bases matching TRBD1. The germline V gene has CDR1 SQVTM and CDR2 ANQGSEA. Trimming removed 3 bases from V and 4 bases from J; junction bases left unmatched: 5. There are 13 residues in the CDR3. The CDR3 nucleotides read TGCAGCGTTGAGGCAGGGGGTCCCTATGGCTACACCTTC. Amino acid sequence: CSVEAGGPYGYTF.

The chain links TRBV6-5 to TRBJ1-6; D possibly corresponds to TRBD1 (6 bases). Germline V lookup: CDR1 MNHEY, CDR2 SVGAGI. Trimming took off 2 bases at V and 11 bases at J, with 13 bases between the two ends. The CDR3 spans 14 residues. The CDR3 bases are TGTGCCAGCAGTTACGATGGGACAAACGCACCCCTCCACTTT. Protein product: CASSYDGTNAPLHF.